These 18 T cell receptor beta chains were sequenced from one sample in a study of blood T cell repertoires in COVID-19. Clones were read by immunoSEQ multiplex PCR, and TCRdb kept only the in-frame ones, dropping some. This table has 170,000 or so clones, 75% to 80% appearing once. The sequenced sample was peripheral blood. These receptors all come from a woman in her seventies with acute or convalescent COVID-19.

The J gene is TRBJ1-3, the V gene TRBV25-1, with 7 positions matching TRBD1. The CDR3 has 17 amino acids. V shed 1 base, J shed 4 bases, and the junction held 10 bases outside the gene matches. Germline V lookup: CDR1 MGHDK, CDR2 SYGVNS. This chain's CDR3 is CASSESGDSFGGNTIYF. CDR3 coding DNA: TGTGCCAGCAGTGAATCGGGGGACAGTTTTGGCGGAAACACCATATATTTT.

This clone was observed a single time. In DNA form, the CDR3 reads TGTGCCAGCAGTAACCCGACAGGGCATTCACCCCTCCACTTT. Translated: CASSNPTGHSPLHF. This chain uses TRBV6-6 with TRBJ1-6; 7 bases match TRBD1. V shed 5 bases and J 8 bases; nucleotides not matched to a gene: 6. The CDR3 totals 14 residues. Germline CDR1 MNHNY, CDR2 SVGAGI (reference sequence).

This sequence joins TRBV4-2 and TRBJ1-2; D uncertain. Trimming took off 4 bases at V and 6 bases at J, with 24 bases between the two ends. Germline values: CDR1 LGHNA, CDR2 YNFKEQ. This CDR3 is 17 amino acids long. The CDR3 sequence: CASSLAYKRRTNNGYTF. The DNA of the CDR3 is TGTGCCAGCAGCCTAGCATATAAGCGGCGGACCAACAATGGCTACACCTTC.

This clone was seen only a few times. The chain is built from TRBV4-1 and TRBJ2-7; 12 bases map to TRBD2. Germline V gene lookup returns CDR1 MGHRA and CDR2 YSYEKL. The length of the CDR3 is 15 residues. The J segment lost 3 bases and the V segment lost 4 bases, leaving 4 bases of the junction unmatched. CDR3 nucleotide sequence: TGCGCCAGCAGCCTAGGACTAGCGGGGAACTACGAGCAGTACTTC. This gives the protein CASSLGLAGNYEQYF.

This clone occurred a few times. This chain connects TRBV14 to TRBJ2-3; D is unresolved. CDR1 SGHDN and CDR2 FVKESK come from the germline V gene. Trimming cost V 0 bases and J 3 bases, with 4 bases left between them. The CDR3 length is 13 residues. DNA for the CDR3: TGTGCCAGCAGCCAAGAGAGGACAGATACGCAGTATTTT. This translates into CASSQERTDTQYF.

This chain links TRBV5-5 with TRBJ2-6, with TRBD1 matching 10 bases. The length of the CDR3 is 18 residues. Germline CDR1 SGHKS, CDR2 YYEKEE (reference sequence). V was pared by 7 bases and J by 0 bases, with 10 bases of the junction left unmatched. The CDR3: CASSVLWTGGSGANVLTF. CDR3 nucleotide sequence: TGTGCCAGCTCGGTGCTCTGGACAGGGGGCTCTGGGGCCAACGTCCTGACTTTC.

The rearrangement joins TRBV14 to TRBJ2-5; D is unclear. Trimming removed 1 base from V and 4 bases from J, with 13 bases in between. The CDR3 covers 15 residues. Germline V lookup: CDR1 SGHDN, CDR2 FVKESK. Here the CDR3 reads CASSQAESGLETQYF. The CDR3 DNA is TGTGCCAGCAGCCAAGCCGAATCCGGGTTAGAGACCCAGTACTTC.

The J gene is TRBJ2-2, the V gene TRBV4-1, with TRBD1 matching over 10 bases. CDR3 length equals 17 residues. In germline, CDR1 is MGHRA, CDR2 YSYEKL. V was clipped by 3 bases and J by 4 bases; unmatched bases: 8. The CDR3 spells CASSHSTWDRGTGELFF. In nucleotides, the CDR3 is TGCGCCAGCAGCCACTCCACGTGGGACAGGGGCACCGGGGAGCTGTTTTTT.

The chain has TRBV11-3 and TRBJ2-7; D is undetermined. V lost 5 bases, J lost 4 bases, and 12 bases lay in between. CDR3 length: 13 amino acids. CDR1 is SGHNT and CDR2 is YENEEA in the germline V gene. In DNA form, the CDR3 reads TGTGCCAGCAGCCCCCCCTACGGTTACGAGCAGTACTTC. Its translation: CASSPPYGYEQYF.

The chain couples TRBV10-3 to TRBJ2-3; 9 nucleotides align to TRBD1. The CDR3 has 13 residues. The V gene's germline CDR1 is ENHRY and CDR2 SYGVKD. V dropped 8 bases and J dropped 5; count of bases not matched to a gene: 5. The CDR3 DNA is TGTGCCATCCGGGACAGGGCGGGAGATACGCAGTATTTT. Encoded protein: CAIRDRAGDTQYF.

CDR3 sequence reads: CASSSRGARETQYF. CDR3 nucleotides: TGCGCCAGCAGCTCGCGGGGGGCACGAGAGACCCAGTACTTC. J is TRBJ2-5 and V is TRBV5-1; TRBD2 matches 8 bases. J was trimmed by 4 bases and V by 3 bases; bases with no gene match: 5. This CDR3 spans 14 amino acids. Germline CDR1 SGHRS, CDR2 YFSETQ.

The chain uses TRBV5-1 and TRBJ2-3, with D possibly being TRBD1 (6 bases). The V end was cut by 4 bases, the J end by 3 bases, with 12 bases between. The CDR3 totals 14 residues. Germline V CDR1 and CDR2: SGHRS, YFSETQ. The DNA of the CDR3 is TGCGCCAGCAGCACAGGGAGAGGTACAGATACGCAGTATTTT. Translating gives CASSTGRGTDTQYF.

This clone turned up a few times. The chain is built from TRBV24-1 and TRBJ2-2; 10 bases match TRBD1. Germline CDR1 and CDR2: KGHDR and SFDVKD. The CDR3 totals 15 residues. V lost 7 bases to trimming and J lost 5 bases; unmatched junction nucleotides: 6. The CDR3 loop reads CATSRGTGETGELFF. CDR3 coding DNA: TGTGCCACCAGCCGTGGGACAGGGGAGACCGGGGAGCTGTTTTTT.

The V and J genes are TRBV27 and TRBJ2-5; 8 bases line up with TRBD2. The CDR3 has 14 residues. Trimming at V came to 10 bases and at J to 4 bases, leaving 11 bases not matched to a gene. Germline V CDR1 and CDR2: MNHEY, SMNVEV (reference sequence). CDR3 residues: CATGASGRSETQYF. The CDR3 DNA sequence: TGTGCCACGGGCGCCAGCGGGAGATCAGAGACCCAGTACTTC.

The CDR3 DNA follows: TGCAGCGTTACTCCAGGGGAGTTCTTC. Its translation is CSVTPGEFF. The rearrangement links TRBV29-1 to TRBJ2-1; a possible D gene is TRBD1 (6 bases). The V gene's germline CDR1 is SQVTM and CDR2 ANQGSEA. The CDR3 extends over 9 amino acids. V gave up 5 bases and J gave up 14 bases, with 10 bases separating them.

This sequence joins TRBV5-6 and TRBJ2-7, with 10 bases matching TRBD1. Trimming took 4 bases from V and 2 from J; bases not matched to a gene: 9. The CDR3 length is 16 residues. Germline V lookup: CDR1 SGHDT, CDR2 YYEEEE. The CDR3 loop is CASSAGTGANTYEQYF. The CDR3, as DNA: TGTGCCAGCAGCGCCGGGACAGGGGCGAACACCTACGAGCAGTACTTC.

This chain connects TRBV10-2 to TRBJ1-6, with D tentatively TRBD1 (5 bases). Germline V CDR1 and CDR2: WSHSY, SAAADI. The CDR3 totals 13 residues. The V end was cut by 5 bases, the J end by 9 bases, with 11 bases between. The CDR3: CASSLETVSPLHF. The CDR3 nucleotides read TGCGCCAGCAGTCTTGAGACAGTTTCACCCCTCCACTTT.

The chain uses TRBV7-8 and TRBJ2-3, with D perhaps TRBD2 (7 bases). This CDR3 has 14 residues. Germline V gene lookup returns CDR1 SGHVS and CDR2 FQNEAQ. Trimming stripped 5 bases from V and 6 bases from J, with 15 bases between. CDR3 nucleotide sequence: TGTGCCAGCAGCCCCAGAGGGAGGGGGGATACGCAGTATTTT. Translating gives CASSPRGRGDTQYF.